The 17 T cell receptor beta chains reported below all come from one sample, sequenced in a study of blood T cell repertoires in COVID-19. Data came from immunoSEQ multiplex PCR; TCRdb stores just in-frame clones and leaves some out. The sample carries approximately 100,000 clones, over 75% recorded once. The sample was peripheral blood. All receptors derive from a woman in her sixties or seventies with acute or convalescent COVID-19.

This sequence joins TRBV7-2 and TRBJ1-4; D gene ambiguous. Per the germline V gene, CDR1 is SGHTA and CDR2 is FQGNSA. Trimming removed 2 bases from V and 7 bases from J, with 17 bases in between. This CDR3 comprises 16 residues. The CDR3 loop reads CASSLSWAGSREKLFF. The CDR3 DNA reads TGTGCCAGCAGCTTAAGCTGGGCAGGCTCGCGTGAAAAACTGTTTTTT.

The chain recombines TRBV20-1 with TRBJ1-1; D uncertain. CDR3 length: 13 residues. The germline V and J ends were trimmed by 3 bases and 1 base, with 9 bases remaining between them. Germline-derived CDR1 and CDR2 are DFQATT and SNEGSKA (reference sequence). The CDR3 nucleotides read TGCAGTGCTAGTGGGCAACCGAACACTGAAGCTTTCTTT. This encodes CSASGQPNTEAFF.

The CDR3 loop reads CASSRSRQGYYMNTEAFF. The CDR3 coding sequence is TGTGCCAGTTCTAGAAGCAGACAGGGATACTACATGAACACTGAAGCTTTCTTT. The V gene is TRBV25-1, the J gene TRBJ1-1, with TRBD1 matching over 7 bases. After removal of 9 bases from V and 0 bases from J, the junction contained 19 bases not matched to a gene. CDR1 and CDR2 (germline): MGHDK, SYGVNS. The CDR3 extends over 18 amino acids.

This rearrangement joins TRBV5-1 to TRBJ2-2; 8 bases are a match to TRBD2. The CDR3 spans 17 residues. With 4 bases clipped from V and 0 bases from J, the junction kept 8 bases outside the gene matches. Per the germline V gene, CDR1 is SGHRS and CDR2 is YFSETQ. The CDR3 bases are TGCGCCAGCAGCCGGGCTGCGGGGGGCGCGAACACCGGGGAGCTGTTTTTT. Its translation is CASSRAAGGANTGELFF.

The V gene is TRBV11-2, the J gene TRBJ2-3; 14 bases agree with TRBD2. The germline V gene encodes CDR1 SGHAT and CDR2 FQNNGV. The CDR3 totals 17 residues. Unmatched junction bases numbered 8, after V lost 5 bases and J lost 4 bases. This CDR3 is CASSQRTSGRISDTQYF. The CDR3 nucleotides read TGTGCCAGCAGCCAACGGACTAGCGGGAGGATATCAGATACGCAGTATTTT.

The V gene is TRBV5-4, the J gene TRBJ1-1, with 7 nucleotides matching TRBD1. V dropped 1 base and J dropped 5; count of bases not matched to a gene: 8. Germline CDR1 reads SGHNT; CDR2 reads YYREEE (reference sequence). The CDR3 totals 15 residues. CDR3: CASSLPGQTFTEAFF. In nucleotides, the CDR3 is TGTGCCAGCAGCTTGCCGGGACAGACCTTTACTGAAGCTTTCTTT.

The chain carries TRBV14 and TRBJ2-1; 14 nucleotides align to TRBD2. CDR3 size: 16 residues. Losses at the gene ends were 6 bases for V and 4 bases for J; bases not matched to a gene: 5. Germline V lookup: CDR1 SGHDN, CDR2 FVKESK. CDR3 DNA: TGTGCCAGCAGGCCCAGGACTAGCGGGAGGTACAATGAGCAGTTCTTC. Its translation is CASRPRTSGRYNEQFF.

The V gene is TRBV2, the J gene TRBJ2-1; D is possibly TRBD2 (6 bases). The CDR3 is 15 amino acids. Germline V lookup: CDR1 SNHLY, CDR2 FYNNEI. V was cut by 3 bases and J by 4 bases, with 13 bases left in between. CDR3: CASSDQAGIYNEQFF. CDR3 DNA sequence: TGTGCCAGCAGTGACCAAGCGGGTATTTACAATGAGCAGTTCTTC. Drawing the rest from reference TRBV2 and TRBJ2-1, the complete variable domain is EPEVTQTPSHQVTQMGQEVILRCVPISNHLYFYWYRQILGQKVEFLVSFYNNEISEKSEIFDDQFSVERPDGSNFTLKIRSTKLEDSAMYFCASSDQAGIYNEQFFGPGTRLTVL.

The chain recombines TRBV2 with TRBJ1-2; the D is unclear. The CDR3 contains 14 residues. Germline V lookup: CDR1 SNHLY, CDR2 FYNNEI. V lost 0 bases and J lost 4, with 9 bases in between. CDR3 protein: CASSEALLSYGYTF. CDR3 coding DNA: TGTGCCAGCAGTGAAGCGCTCCTTAGCTATGGCTACACCTTC.

The chain uses TRBV6-5 and TRBJ2-1, with 7 bases identical to TRBD1. This CDR3 has 11 residues. J was trimmed by 13 bases and V by 4 bases; bases with no gene match: 4. The germline V gene encodes CDR1 MNHEY and CDR2 SVGAGI. The chain's CDR3 is CASSSGTVQFF. CDR3 bases: TGTGCCAGCAGTTCGGGGACAGTTCAGTTCTTC.

The V gene is TRBV7-8, the J gene TRBJ1-5; 10 bases agree with TRBD1. Germline V gene sequence: CDR1 SGHVS, CDR2 FQNEAQ. The CDR3 consists of 15 residues. V was clipped by 5 bases and J by 4 bases; unmatched bases: 5. For the CDR3, the DNA is TGTGCCAGCAGCCCAGACAGGGGGCTTAATCAGCCCCAGCATTTT. Translated, it gives CASSPDRGLNQPQHF.

CDR3 sequence reads: CASSRSDSQETQYF. The CDR3 DNA reads TGTGCCAGCAGCCGTTCGGACAGCCAAGAGACCCAGTACTTC. V gene TRBV11-3 combines with J gene TRBJ2-5, with D perhaps matching TRBD1 (6 bases). Trimming took 5 bases from V and 1 from J, leaving 11 bases between them. The CDR3 covers 14 residues. CDR1 and CDR2 from the germline V gene are SGHNT and YENEEA.

V usage is TRBV18 and J usage is TRBJ2-2; maybe TRBD1 (5 bases). CDR3 length equals 15 residues. Trimming pared 3 bases from V and 6 bases from J, leaving 14 bases between. Germline values: CDR1 KGHSH, CDR2 LQKENI. CDR3 residues: CASSPPRVGPGELFF. DNA for the CDR3: TGTGCCAGCTCACCGCCCAGGGTCGGTCCCGGGGAGCTGTTTTTT. The full variable domain, completed using reference TRBV18 and TRBJ2-2, is NAGVMQNPRHLVRRRGQEARLRCSPMKGHSHVYWYRQLPEEGLKFMVYLQKENIIDESGMPKERFSAEFPKEGPSILRIQQVVRGDSAAYFCASSPPRVGPGELFFGEGSRLTVL.

This clone was found once. The V call is TRBV6-2 or TRBV6-3, the J call TRBJ2-1, with 8 bases fitting TRBD2. The germline gives CDR1 MNHEY, CDR2 SVGEGT. The J segment lost 5 bases and the V segment lost 6 bases, leaving 15 bases of the junction unmatched. The CDR3 is 17 amino acids. CDR3 in DNA: TGTGCCAGCAGCCACCCTATGCTAGCGGGCGGGAACAATGAGCAGTTCTTC. Its protein product is CASSHPMLAGGNNEQFF.

This sequence joins TRBV5-4 and TRBJ1-2; 8 bases map to TRBD1. V lost 1 base to trimming and J lost 4 bases; unmatched junction nucleotides: 3. The CDR3 runs to 14 residues. The V gene's germline CDR1 is SGHNT and CDR2 YYREEE (reference sequence). In DNA, the CDR3 is TGTGCCAGCAGCTTGACAGGGGGTGTCTATGGCTACACCTTC. Its translation is CASSLTGGVYGYTF.

V is TRBV9 and J is TRBJ2-1, with 7 bases matching TRBD2. Germline CDR1 SGDLS, CDR2 YYNGEE. The CDR3 spans 17 residues. Germline trimming cut 3 bases from V and 0 bases from J; bases unmatched to any gene: 9. DNA of the CDR3: TGTGCCAGCAGCGGCCCTAGCGGAATTCTCTCCTACAATGAGCAGTTCTTC. Protein sequence: CASSGPSGILSYNEQFF.

This chain links TRBV2 with TRBJ2-1, with 7 bases lining up with TRBD1. V shed 5 bases, J shed 8 bases, and the junction held 12 bases outside the gene matches. The CDR3 spans 15 residues. Germline CDR1 and CDR2: SNHLY and FYNNEI. The CDR3, as DNA: TGTGCCAGCAGTTTGGACAGGTGGTGGATGGATGAGCAGTTCTTC. This sequence encodes CASSLDRWWMDEQFF.